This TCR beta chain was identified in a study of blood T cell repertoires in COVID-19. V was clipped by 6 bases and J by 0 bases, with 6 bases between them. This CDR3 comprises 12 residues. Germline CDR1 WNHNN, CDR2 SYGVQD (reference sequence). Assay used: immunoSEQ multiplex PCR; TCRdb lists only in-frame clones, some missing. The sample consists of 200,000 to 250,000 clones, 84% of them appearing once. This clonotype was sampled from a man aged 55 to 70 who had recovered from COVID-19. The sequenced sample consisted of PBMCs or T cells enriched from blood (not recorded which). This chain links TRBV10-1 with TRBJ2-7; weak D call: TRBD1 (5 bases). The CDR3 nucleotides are TGCGCCAGCAGCGACAGCTCCTACGAGCAGTACTTC. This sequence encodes CASSDSSYEQYF.